The clone carrying this T cell receptor beta chain appeared a few times. Time point meaning: patch test 2, 6 weeks after DPC sensitization. Treatment in this sample: therapeutic diphenylcyclopropenone sensitization with weekly scalp DPC. These data are taken from a study of human T cells and chemical hapten exposure. About the study: Sensitization used 2% DPC on roughly 2 cm by roughly 2 cm upper inner arm skin. The cohort included alopecia areata under or over 50% scalp, totalis and universalis. Patches that contained 0.01% DPC were applied to the upper back and read at 6 days.

Individual cDNA molecules received unique molecular identifiers in the library. TCRdb reprocessed the RACE reads via MiXCR and lists one record per CDR3 protein. This sample has just over 350,000 distinct CDR3 sequences, with about 6.9% found just once. CDR1 is DFQATT and CDR2 is SNEGSKA in the germline V gene (reference sequence). The CDR3 is made up of 15 amino acids. The ends were cut back, 5 bases at V and 0 bases at J, with 15 bases in the middle. The starting material was whole blood, obtained in connection with sensitization to the hapten diphenylcyclopropenone (DPC). This chain joins TRBV20-1 and TRBJ2-3; a weak D match, TRBD1 (7 bases). The sequence was collected from a woman between 18 and 30 years old with alopecia areata. Some clones in this sample may be carry-over from other donors' samples. In nucleotides, the CDR3 is TGCAGTGCTCACTCGGGGGACAGTAGCACAGATACGCAGTATTTT. This translates into CSAHSGDSSTDTQYF.